The clone carrying this TCR beta chain was recorded once. This record comes from a study of control samples from healthy donors and cancer patients. The table came from immunoSEQ multiplex PCR; TCRdb's copy has only in-frame clones and leaves some out. In the table there are fewer than 200,000 clones, around 87% of which are singletons. CDR1 and CDR2 (germline): SGHVS, FQNEAQ. The CDR3 loop spans 16 amino acids. V was pared by 5 bases and J by 2 bases, with 15 bases between. The sample was blood. The origin of this receptor is a woman between 50 and 59 years old in good health. The chain is built from TRBV7-8 and TRBJ1-4, with D possibly matching TRBD1 (6 bases). CDR3: CASSERGTPTNEKLFF. CDR3 nucleotides: TGTGCCAGCAGCGAAAGAGGGACACCCACTAATGAAAAACTGTTTTTT.